This is a list of T cell receptor beta chains from one sample in a study of radiotherapy plus CTLA-4 blockade in lung cancer. Sequencing used immunoSEQ multiplex PCR; TCRdb keeps in-frame clones, though not all of them. The sample includes more than 75,000 clones, around 84% of them seen just once. Specimen: peripheral blood, collected from a patient treated with radiotherapy plus ipilimumab. These receptor sequences come from a human donor with non-small cell lung cancer who had stable disease on radiotherapy plus ipilimumab. CDR3s include the opening cysteine and the closing phenylalanine or tryptophan. Fields, in order: D gene, clone size, J gene, V gene, CDR3 protein, CDR3 DNA. D genes are given only for firm matches. Rows give clone size only sometimes, using once, few, many, or a class for an expanded clone.

D gene: TRBD2
clone size: NA
J gene: TRBJ2-3
V gene: TRBV5-6
CDR3 protein: CASSAGLAGTDTQYF
CDR3 DNA: TGTGCCAGCAGCGCTGGACTAGCGGGAACAGATACGCAGTATTTT

D gene: TRBD1
clone size: NA
J gene: TRBJ1-5
V gene: TRBV27
CDR3 protein: CASRQGVYQPQHF
CDR3 DNA: TGTGCCAGCAGACAGGGGGTTTATCAGCCCCAGCATTTT

D gene: NA
clone size: NA
J gene: TRBJ2-3
V gene: TRBV5-4
CDR3 protein: CASSGANRLRDTQYF
CDR3 DNA: TGTGCCAGCAGCGGGGCGAATCGACTCAGAGATACGCAGTATTTT

D gene: NA
clone size: few
J gene: TRBJ1-6
V gene: TRBV28
CDR3 protein: CASSLQHNSPLHF
CDR3 DNA: TGTGCCAGCAGTTTGCAGCATAATTCACCCCTCCACTTT

D gene: NA
clone size: few
J gene: TRBJ2-5
V gene: TRBV5-1
CDR3 protein: CASSLGVSGSQETQYF
CDR3 DNA: TGCGCCAGCAGCTTGGGGGTTAGCGGTTCCCAAGAGACCCAGTACTTC

D gene: NA
clone size: NA
J gene: TRBJ2-5
V gene: TRBV9
CDR3 protein: CASNNLGLGETQYF
CDR3 DNA: TGTGCCAGCAATAACCTAGGGCTGGGGGAGACCCAGTACTTC

D gene: TRBD2
clone size: NA
J gene: TRBJ2-5
V gene: TRBV11-2
CDR3 protein: CASSSPLFSGGEGTQYF
CDR3 DNA: TGTGCCAGCAGCTCCCCCCTCTTTAGTGGCGGGGAGGGGACCCAGTACTTC

D gene: TRBD1
clone size: NA
J gene: TRBJ1-2
V gene: TRBV7-2
CDR3 protein: CASSTVRGQGIGGYTF
CDR3 DNA: TGTGCCAGCAGCACGGTTCGGGGACAGGGAATTGGCGGCTACACCTTC

D gene: NA
clone size: NA
J gene: TRBJ1-6
V gene: TRBV5-6
CDR3 protein: CAGSSRRGAYSPLHF
CDR3 DNA: TGTGCCGGCAGCTCCCGGCGGGGCGCGTATTCACCCCTCCACTTT

D gene: TRBD1
clone size: NA
J gene: TRBJ1-2
V gene: TRBV11-2
CDR3 protein: CASSPGTGGKGYTF
CDR3 DNA: TGTGCCAGCAGCCCGGGGACAGGGGGGAAAGGCTACACCTTC

D gene: NA
clone size: NA
J gene: TRBJ2-3
V gene: TRBV7-2
CDR3 protein: CASSLGADSSTDTQYF
CDR3 DNA: TGTGCCAGCAGCTTAGGCGCGGATTCTAGCACAGATACGCAGTATTTT

D gene: TRBD1
clone size: NA
J gene: TRBJ2-7
V gene: TRBV30
CDR3 protein: CAWRRKGQGGYEQYF
CDR3 DNA: TGTGCCTGGCGCCGCAAGGGACAGGGGGGATACGAGCAGTACTTC

D gene: NA
clone size: NA
J gene: TRBJ2-7
V gene: TRBV6-7
CDR3 protein: CQYRRDGYEQYF
CDR3 DNA: TGCCAGTATAGGCGGGACGGTTACGAGCAGTACTTC

D gene: NA
clone size: NA
J gene: TRBJ2-7
V gene: TRBV5-6
CDR3 protein: CASSLYLTGGYEQYF
CDR3 DNA: TGTGCCAGCAGCTTGTACCTGACCGGTGGCTACGAGCAGTACTTC

D gene: NA
clone size: few
J gene: TRBJ1-3
V gene: TRBV5-6
CDR3 protein: CASSLDGLGGGTIYF
CDR3 DNA: TGTGCCAGCAGCTTGGATGGGTTAGGAGGAGGCACCATATATTTT

D gene: NA
clone size: once
J gene: TRBJ1-1
V gene: TRBV5-1
CDR3 protein: CASSINTGNTEAFF
CDR3 DNA: TGCGCCAGCAGCATAAATACAGGTAACACTGAAGCTTTCTTT

D gene: NA
clone size: NA
J gene: TRBJ2-7
V gene: TRBV18
CDR3 protein: CASSPSGAGFTHEQYF
CDR3 DNA: TGTGCCAGCTCCCCTTCGGGGGCTGGATTCACCCACGAGCAGTACTTC

D gene: TRBD1
clone size: NA
J gene: TRBJ2-2
V gene: TRBV29-1
CDR3 protein: CSGWTGGNTGELFF
CDR3 DNA: TGCAGCGGCTGGACAGGGGGGAACACCGGGGAGCTGTTTTTT

D gene: NA
clone size: NA
J gene: TRBJ2-2
V gene: TRBV10-2
CDR3 protein: CATQERQLETGELFF
CDR3 DNA: TGCGCCACCCAAGAGCGACAGTTAGAAACCGGGGAGCTGTTTTTT

D gene: NA
clone size: NA
J gene: TRBJ1-1
V gene: TRBV28
CDR3 protein: CATWTDTNTEAFF
CDR3 DNA: TGTGCCACCTGGACAGACACGAACACTGAAGCTTTCTTT

D gene: TRBD1
clone size: once
J gene: TRBJ2-5
V gene: TRBV5-4
CDR3 protein: CASSRWDRGPNYQETQYF
CDR3 DNA: TGTGCCAGCAGCAGATGGGACAGGGGCCCAAATTACCAAGAGACCCAGTACTTC

D gene: NA
clone size: NA
J gene: TRBJ1-4
V gene: TRBV7-9
CDR3 protein: CASSLAEVQGEKLFF
CDR3 DNA: TGTGCCAGCAGCTTAGCTGAGGTACAGGGTGAAAAACTGTTTTTT

D gene: TRBD2
clone size: NA
J gene: TRBJ2-1
V gene: TRBV23-1
CDR3 protein: CASSQSVLAEDNEQFF
CDR3 DNA: TGCGCCAGCAGTCAATCGGTACTAGCGGAGGACAATGAGCAGTTCTTC

D gene: NA
clone size: few
J gene: TRBJ2-6
V gene: TRBV29-1
CDR3 protein: CSVMARANVLTF
CDR3 DNA: TGCAGCGTTATGGCCCGGGCCAACGTCCTGACTTTC

D gene: NA
clone size: NA
J gene: TRBJ1-3
V gene: TRBV5-1
CDR3 protein: CASSLDADSSFSGNTIYF
CDR3 DNA: TGCGCCAGCAGCTTGGATGCCGACAGCTCCTTCTCTGGAAACACCATATATTTT

D gene: NA
clone size: NA
J gene: TRBJ1-2
V gene: TRBV7-9
CDR3 protein: CASSLGGRAAYGYTF
CDR3 DNA: TGTGCCAGCAGCTTAGGGGGCCGAGCGGCCTATGGCTACACCTTC

D gene: TRBD1
clone size: NA
J gene: TRBJ2-3
V gene: TRBV15
CDR3 protein: CATSRRGAGGQSDTQYF
CDR3 DNA: TGTGCCACCAGCAGAAGGGGGGCAGGGGGCCAAAGCGATACGCAGTATTTT

D gene: TRBD2
clone size: once
J gene: TRBJ2-5
V gene: TRBV5-1
CDR3 protein: CASSSGLAGASGETQYF
CDR3 DNA: TGCGCCAGCAGCTCCGGACTAGCGGGAGCCTCAGGGGAGACCCAGTACTTC

D gene: NA
clone size: NA
J gene: TRBJ2-3
V gene: TRBV6-1
CDR3 protein: CASSVDPPPLTDTQYF
CDR3 DNA: TGTGCCAGCAGTGTGGACCCTCCACCCCTCACAGATACGCAGTATTTT

D gene: TRBD2
clone size: NA
J gene: TRBJ2-7
V gene: TRBV5-4
CDR3 protein: CASSDTGTSNEQYF
CDR3 DNA: TGTGCCAGCAGTGACACCGGGACTAGCAACGAGCAGTACTTC

D gene: NA
clone size: NA
J gene: TRBJ2-5
V gene: TRBV30
CDR3 protein: CAWSVLGPETQYF
CDR3 DNA: TGTGCCTGGAGTGTACTTGGGCCAGAGACCCAGTACTTC

D gene: NA
clone size: NA
J gene: TRBJ1-6
V gene: TRBV7-2
CDR3 protein: CASSFSRQGNSPLHF
CDR3 DNA: TGTGCCAGCAGCTTTAGTAGGCAGGGGAATTCACCCCTCCACTTT

D gene: NA
clone size: few
J gene: TRBJ1-6
V gene: TRBV7-6
CDR3 protein: CASSLAGNSPLHF
CDR3 DNA: TGTGCCAGCAGCTTAGCAGGGAATTCACCCCTCCACTTT

D gene: TRBD1
clone size: once
J gene: TRBJ1-4
V gene: TRBV30
CDR3 protein: CAWSLDRARLFF
CDR3 DNA: TGTGCCTGGAGTCTGGACAGGGCGCGACTGTTTTTT

D gene: NA
clone size: once
J gene: TRBJ1-1
V gene: TRBV5-4
CDR3 protein: CASSLVGAAAEAFF
CDR3 DNA: TGTGCCAGCAGCTTGGTGGGGGCAGCAGCTGAAGCTTTCTTT

D gene: TRBD1
clone size: NA
J gene: TRBJ2-7
V gene: TRBV5-5
CDR3 protein: CASSLEPGGSYEQYF
CDR3 DNA: TGTGCCAGCAGCTTGGAGCCAGGGGGTTCCTACGAGCAGTACTTC

D gene: TRBD1
clone size: NA
J gene: TRBJ1-4
V gene: TRBV28
CDR3 protein: CASSYGTGHEKLFF
CDR3 DNA: TGTGCCAGCAGTTACGGGACAGGGCACGAAAAACTGTTTTTT

D gene: NA
clone size: NA
J gene: TRBJ1-4
V gene: TRBV6-5
CDR3 protein: CASSQLTGVEKLFF
CDR3 DNA: TGTGCCAGCAGTCAACTAACGGGAGTTGAAAAACTGTTTTTT

D gene: NA
clone size: NA
J gene: TRBJ2-3
V gene: TRBV18
CDR3 protein: CASSSSTDTQYF
CDR3 DNA: TGTGCCAGCTCATCTAGCACAGATACGCAGTATTTT

D gene: TRBD1
clone size: NA
J gene: TRBJ2-7
V gene: TRBV27
CDR3 protein: CASTTGVGYEQYF
CDR3 DNA: TGTGCCAGCACGACAGGGGTGGGCTACGAGCAGTACTTC

D gene: TRBD1
clone size: NA
J gene: TRBJ2-1
V gene: TRBV9
CDR3 protein: CASSVGQGDHNEQFF
CDR3 DNA: TGTGCCAGCAGCGTCGGGCAGGGGGACCACAATGAGCAGTTCTTC

D gene: TRBD1
clone size: NA
J gene: TRBJ2-3
V gene: TRBV6-6
CDR3 protein: CASSRPRGGVDTQYF
CDR3 DNA: TGTGCCAGCAGTCGTCCACGAGGGGGCGTCGATACGCAGTATTTT

D gene: NA
clone size: NA
J gene: TRBJ2-7
V gene: TRBV4-1
CDR3 protein: CASSPRSAYEQYF
CDR3 DNA: TGCGCCAGCAGCCCCAGATCCGCCTACGAGCAGTACTTC

D gene: TRBD2
clone size: NA
J gene: TRBJ2-1
V gene: TRBV15
CDR3 protein: CATSRDGGGWNEQFF
CDR3 DNA: TGTGCCACCAGCAGGGACGGGGGGGGGTGGAATGAGCAGTTCTTC

D gene: TRBD1
clone size: NA
J gene: TRBJ1-5
V gene: TRBV25-1
CDR3 protein: CASSLTGSNQPQHF
CDR3 DNA: TGTGCCAGCAGTCTGACAGGGTCCAATCAGCCCCAGCATTTT

D gene: NA
clone size: NA
J gene: TRBJ1-1
V gene: TRBV5-4
CDR3 protein: CASSLERHTEAFF
CDR3 DNA: TGTGCCAGCAGCTTGGAAAGGCACACTGAAGCTTTCTTT

D gene: NA
clone size: NA
J gene: TRBJ1-6
V gene: TRBV30
CDR3 protein: CAWSPPGTYNSPLHF
CDR3 DNA: TGTGCCTGGAGCCCCCCCGGGACCTATAATTCACCCCTCCACTTT

D gene: TRBD1
clone size: NA
J gene: TRBJ2-7
V gene: TRBV30
CDR3 protein: CAWSPGGTGSPYEQYF
CDR3 DNA: TGTGCCTGGAGCCCGGGTGGGACAGGGTCCCCCTACGAGCAGTACTTC

D gene: TRBD1
clone size: NA
J gene: TRBJ1-5
V gene: TRBV6-5
CDR3 protein: CASSYDRGHDQPQHF
CDR3 DNA: TGTGCCAGCAGTTATGACAGGGGCCATGATCAGCCCCAGCATTTT

D gene: TRBD1
clone size: NA
J gene: TRBJ2-5
V gene: TRBV6-1
CDR3 protein: CASTGTGDQETQYF
CDR3 DNA: TGTGCCAGCACCGGGACAGGGGACCAAGAGACCCAGTACTTC

D gene: NA
clone size: NA
J gene: TRBJ2-2
V gene: TRBV7-7
CDR3 protein: CASRKGGSGGELFF
CDR3 DNA: TGTGCCAGCAGGAAAGGGGGGTCCGGCGGGGAGCTGTTTTTT

D gene: NA
clone size: once
J gene: TRBJ2-5
V gene: TRBV5-1
CDR3 protein: CASSNGFQETQYF
CDR3 DNA: TGCGCCAGCAGTAACGGGTTTCAAGAGACCCAGTACTTC

D gene: NA
clone size: NA
J gene: TRBJ2-3
V gene: TRBV5-1
CDR3 protein: CASSSLGSTDTQYF
CDR3 DNA: TGCGCCAGCAGCTCCCTGGGGAGCACAGATACGCAGTATTTT

D gene: TRBD1
clone size: NA
J gene: TRBJ1-5
V gene: TRBV2
CDR3 protein: CASSEQGVNQPQHF
CDR3 DNA: TGTGCCAGCAGTGAACAGGGGGTCAATCAGCCCCAGCATTTT